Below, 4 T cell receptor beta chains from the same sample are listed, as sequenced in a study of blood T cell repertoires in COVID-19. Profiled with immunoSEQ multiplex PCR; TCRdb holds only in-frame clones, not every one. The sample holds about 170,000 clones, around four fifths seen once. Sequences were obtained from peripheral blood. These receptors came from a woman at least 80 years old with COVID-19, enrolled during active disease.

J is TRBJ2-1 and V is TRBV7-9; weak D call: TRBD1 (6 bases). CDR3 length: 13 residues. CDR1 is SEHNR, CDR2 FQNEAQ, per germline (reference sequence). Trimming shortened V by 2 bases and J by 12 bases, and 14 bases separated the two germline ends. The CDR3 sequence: CASSLHGGSMQFF. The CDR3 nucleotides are TGTGCCAGCAGCTTACATGGGGGCTCGATGCAGTTCTTC.

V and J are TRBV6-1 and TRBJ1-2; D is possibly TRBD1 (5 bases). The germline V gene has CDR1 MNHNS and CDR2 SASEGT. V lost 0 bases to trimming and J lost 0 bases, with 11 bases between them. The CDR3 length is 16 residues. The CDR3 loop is CASSEARGGPNYGYTF. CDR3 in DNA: TGTGCCAGCAGTGAAGCGCGGGGGGGTCCTAACTATGGCTACACCTTC.

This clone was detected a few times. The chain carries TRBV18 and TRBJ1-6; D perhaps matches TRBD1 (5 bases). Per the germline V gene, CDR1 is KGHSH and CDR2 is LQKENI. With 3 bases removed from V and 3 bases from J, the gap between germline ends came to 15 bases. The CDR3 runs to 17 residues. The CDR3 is CASSPSLGADYNSPLHF. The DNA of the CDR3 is TGTGCCAGCTCACCGTCATTAGGGGCAGACTATAATTCACCCCTCCACTTT. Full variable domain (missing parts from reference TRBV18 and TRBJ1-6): NAGVMQNPRHLVRRRGQEARLRCSPMKGHSHVYWYRQLPEEGLKFMVYLQKENIIDESGMPKERFSAEFPKEGPSILRIQQVVRGDSAAYFCASSPSLGADYNSPLHFGNGTRLTVT.

The CDR3 loop reads CASQLRGVNQPQHF. The CDR3 region has the DNA TGTGCCAGCCAACTTCGGGGGGTTAATCAGCCCCAGCATTTT. The chain couples TRBV6-5 to TRBJ1-5; perhaps TRBD1 as D (5 bases). Germline CDR1 MNHEY, CDR2 SVGAGI. The CDR3 runs to 14 residues. V dropped 8 bases and J dropped 4 bases, with 15 bases sitting between them.